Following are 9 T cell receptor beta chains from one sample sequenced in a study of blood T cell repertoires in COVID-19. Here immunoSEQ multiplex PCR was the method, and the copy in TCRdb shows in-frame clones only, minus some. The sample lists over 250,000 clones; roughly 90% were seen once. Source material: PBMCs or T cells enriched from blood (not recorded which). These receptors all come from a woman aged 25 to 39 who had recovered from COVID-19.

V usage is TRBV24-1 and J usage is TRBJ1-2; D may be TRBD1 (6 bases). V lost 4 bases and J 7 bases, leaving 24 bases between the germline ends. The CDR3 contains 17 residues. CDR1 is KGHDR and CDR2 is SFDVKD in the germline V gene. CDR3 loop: CATSELDGSGESLGYTF. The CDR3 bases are TGTGCCACCAGTGAGTTGGACGGATCAGGGGAATCCCTTGGCTACACCTTC.

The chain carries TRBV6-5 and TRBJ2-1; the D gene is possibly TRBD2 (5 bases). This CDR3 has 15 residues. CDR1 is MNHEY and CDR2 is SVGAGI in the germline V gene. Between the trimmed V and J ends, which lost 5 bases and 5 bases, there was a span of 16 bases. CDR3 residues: CASSPRGSRNNEQFF. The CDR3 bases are TGTGCCAGCAGTCCCAGAGGGTCTAGGAACAATGAGCAGTTCTTC.

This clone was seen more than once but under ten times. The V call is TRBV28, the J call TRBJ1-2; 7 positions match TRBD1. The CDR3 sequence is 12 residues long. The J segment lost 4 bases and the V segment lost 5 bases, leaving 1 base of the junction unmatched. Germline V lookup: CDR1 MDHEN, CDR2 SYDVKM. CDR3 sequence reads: CASSGTVYGYTF. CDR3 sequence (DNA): TGTGCCAGCAGTGGGACAGTCTATGGCTACACCTTC.

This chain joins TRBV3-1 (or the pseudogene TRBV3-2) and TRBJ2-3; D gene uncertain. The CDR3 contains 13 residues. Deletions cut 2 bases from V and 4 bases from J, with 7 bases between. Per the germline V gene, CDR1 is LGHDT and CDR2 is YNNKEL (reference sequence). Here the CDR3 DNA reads TGTGCCAGCAGCCAACTATATTCAGATACGCAGTATTTT. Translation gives CASSQLYSDTQYF.

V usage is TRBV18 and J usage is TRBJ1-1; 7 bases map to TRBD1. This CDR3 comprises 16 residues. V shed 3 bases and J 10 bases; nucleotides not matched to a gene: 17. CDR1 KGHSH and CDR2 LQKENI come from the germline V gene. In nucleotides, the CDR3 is TGTGCCAGCTCACCGCCTAAGGGGACAGCCGCAGTGATAGCTTTCTTT. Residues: CASSPPKGTAAVIAFF.

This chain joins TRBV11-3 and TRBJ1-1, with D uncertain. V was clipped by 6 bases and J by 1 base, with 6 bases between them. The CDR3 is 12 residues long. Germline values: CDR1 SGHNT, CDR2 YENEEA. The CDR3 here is CASSSWNTEAFF. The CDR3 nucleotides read TGTGCCAGCAGTTCCTGGAACACTGAAGCTTTCTTT. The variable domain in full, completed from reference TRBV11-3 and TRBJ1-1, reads EAGVVQSPRYKIIEKKQPVAFWCNPISGHNTLYWYLQNLGQGPELLIRYENEEAVDDSQLPKDRFSAERLKGVDSTLKIQPAELGDSAVYLCASSSWNTEAFFGQGTRLTVV.

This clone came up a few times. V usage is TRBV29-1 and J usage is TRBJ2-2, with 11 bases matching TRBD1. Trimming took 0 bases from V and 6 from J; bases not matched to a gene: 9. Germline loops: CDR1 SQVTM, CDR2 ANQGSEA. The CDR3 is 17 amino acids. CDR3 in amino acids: CSVEDWTGGEGSGELFF. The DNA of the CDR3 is TGCAGCGTTGAAGACTGGACAGGGGGCGAAGGCTCCGGGGAGCTGTTTTTT.

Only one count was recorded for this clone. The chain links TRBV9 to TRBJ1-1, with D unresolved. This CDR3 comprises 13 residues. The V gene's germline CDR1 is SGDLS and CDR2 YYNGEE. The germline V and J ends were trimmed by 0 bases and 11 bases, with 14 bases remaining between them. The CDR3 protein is CASSVGGERRAFF. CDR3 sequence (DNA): TGTGCCAGCAGCGTAGGAGGAGAACGCCGGGCTTTCTTT.

CDR3 in amino acids: CAISESGIPGLYTF. Written as DNA, the CDR3 is TGTGCCATCAGCGAATCCGGGATCCCGGGCCTATACACCTTC. The chain links TRBV10-3 to TRBJ1-2; no clear D gene. There are 14 residues in the CDR3. Trimming shortened V by 6 bases and J by 11 bases, and 22 bases separated the two germline ends. Germline loops: CDR1 ENHRY, CDR2 SYGVKD.